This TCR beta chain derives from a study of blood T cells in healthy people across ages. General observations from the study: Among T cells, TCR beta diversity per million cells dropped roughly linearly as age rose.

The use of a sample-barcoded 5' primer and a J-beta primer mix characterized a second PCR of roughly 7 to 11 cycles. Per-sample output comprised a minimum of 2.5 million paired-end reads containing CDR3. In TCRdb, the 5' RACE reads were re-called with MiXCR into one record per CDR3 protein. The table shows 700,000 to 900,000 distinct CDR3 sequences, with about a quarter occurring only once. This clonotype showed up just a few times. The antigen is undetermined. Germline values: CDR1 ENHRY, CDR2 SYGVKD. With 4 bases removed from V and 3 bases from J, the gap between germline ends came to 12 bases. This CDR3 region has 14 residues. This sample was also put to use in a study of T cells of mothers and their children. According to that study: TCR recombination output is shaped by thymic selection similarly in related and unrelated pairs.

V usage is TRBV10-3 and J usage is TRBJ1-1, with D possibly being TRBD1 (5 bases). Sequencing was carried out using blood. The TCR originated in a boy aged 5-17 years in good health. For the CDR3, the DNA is TGTGCCATCAGTGGTTCAGTGGGGCACACTGAAGCTTTCTTT. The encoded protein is CAISGSVGHTEAFF.